This TCR beta chain was identified in a study of T cell clones after liver transplantation. The study, taken as a whole, reports: The donor-reactive repertoire was only partly measurable in a couple of subjects, lacking donor cells.

The CDR3 runs 14 residues. V gave up 6 bases and J gave up 6 bases; unmatched junction bases: 6. Per germline, CDR1 LNHDA and CDR2 SQIVND (reference sequence). Remarks on this clone: Its antigen is not known.

Profiling relied on immunoSEQ multiplex PCR, and the TCRdb table lists in-frame clones only, not all of them. The table includes about 24,000 clones, 69% detected once. The TCR sequence derives from a human donor who received a liver transplant. This chain joins TRBV19 and TRBJ2-2; 8 bases are a match to TRBD1. The sequences come from CD4+ T cells from blood, collected before liver transplant. CDR3 nucleotides: TGTGCCAGTAGCTGGACAGGGATCCCCGGGGAGCTGTTTTTT. Translating gives CASSWTGIPGELFF.